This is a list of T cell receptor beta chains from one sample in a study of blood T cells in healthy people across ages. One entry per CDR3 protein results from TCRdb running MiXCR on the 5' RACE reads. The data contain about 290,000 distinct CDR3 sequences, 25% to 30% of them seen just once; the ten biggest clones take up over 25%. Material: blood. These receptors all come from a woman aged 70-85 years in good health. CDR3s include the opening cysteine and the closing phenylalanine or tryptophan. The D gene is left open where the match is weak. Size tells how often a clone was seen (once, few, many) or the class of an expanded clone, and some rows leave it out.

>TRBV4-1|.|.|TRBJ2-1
CASSQEGGKVFIEQFF
TGCGCCAGCAGCCAAGAAGGCGGGAAGGTCTTCATTGAGCAGTTCTTC
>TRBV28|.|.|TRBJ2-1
CASNSRSGSFGLYNEQFF
TGTGCCAGCAACTCCCGTAGCGGATCCTTTGGATTGTACAATGAGCAGTTCTTC
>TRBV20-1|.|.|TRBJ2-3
CSAPFWGADTQYF
TGCAGTGCCCCATTTTGGGGCGCAGATACGCAGTATTTT
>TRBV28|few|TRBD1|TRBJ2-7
CASSLGQGSFF
TGTGCCAGCAGTTTAGGACAGGGGTCCTTCTTC
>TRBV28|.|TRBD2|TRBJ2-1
CASSLRASGTNEQFF
TGTGCCAGCAGTCTCCGGGCTAGCGGGACCAATGAGCAGTTCTTC
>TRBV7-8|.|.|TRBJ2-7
CATRPGEYHYEQYF
TGTGCCACCCGCCCAGGGGAGTACCACTACGAGCAGTACTTC
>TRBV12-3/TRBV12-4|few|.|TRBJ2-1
CASRTGLYNEQFF
TGTGCCAGCAGAACGGGACTCTACAATGAGCAGTTCTTC
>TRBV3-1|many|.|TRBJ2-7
CASSQEFPGWGSYEQYF
TGTGCCAGCAGCCAAGAATTTCCAGGGTGGGGCTCCTACGAGCAGTACTTC
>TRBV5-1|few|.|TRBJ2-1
CASSLAQSWEQFF
TGCGCCAGCAGTTTGGCCCAGTCATGGGAGCAGTTCTTC
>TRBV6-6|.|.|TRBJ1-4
CASRRDGGLNEKLFF
TGTGCCAGCAGACGCGACGGGGGGCTTAATGAAAAACTGTTTTTT
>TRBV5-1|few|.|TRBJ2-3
CASSLGTPSADTQYF
TGCGCCAGCAGCCTAGGGACTCCTAGCGCGGATACGCAGTATTTT
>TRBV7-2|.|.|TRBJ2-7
CASSFIAPGYGNEQYF
TGTGCCAGCAGCTTTATCGCACCGGGTTATGGGAACGAGCAGTACTTC
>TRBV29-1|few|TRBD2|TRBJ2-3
CSVHGTRFAEDTQYF
TGCAGCGTCCACGGGACTAGATTCGCCGAAGATACGCAGTATTTT
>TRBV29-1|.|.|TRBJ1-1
CSVSGAMNTEAFF
TGCAGCGTCTCCGGGGCCATGAACACTGAAGCTTTCTTT
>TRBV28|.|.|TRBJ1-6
CASSLVGAKGNSPLHF
TGTGCCAGCAGTTTAGTGGGGGCAAAGGGGAATTCACCCCTCCACTTT
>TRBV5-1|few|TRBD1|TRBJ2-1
CASSQQGQGASEQFF
TGCGCCAGCAGCCAACAAGGACAGGGGGCGAGTGAGCAGTTCTTC
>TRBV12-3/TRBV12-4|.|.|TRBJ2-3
CASSPQNGDTQYF
TGTGCCAGCAGCCCACAGAACGGGGATACGCAGTATTTT
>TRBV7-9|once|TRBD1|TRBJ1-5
CASSPWTGNMSNQPQHF
TGTGCCAGCAGCCCGTGGACAGGGAATATGAGCAATCAGCCCCAGCATTTT
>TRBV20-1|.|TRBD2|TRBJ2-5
CSASGRAPYGQYF
TGCAGTGCTAGCGGGAGGGCACCGTATGGGCAGTACTTC
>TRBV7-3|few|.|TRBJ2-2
CASSQGPNTGELFF
TGTGCCAGCAGCCAGGGACCAAACACCGGGGAGCTGTTTTTT
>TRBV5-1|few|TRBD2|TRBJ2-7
CASSFVAGLAAYEQYF
TGCGCCAGCAGCTTTGTTGCCGGACTAGCGGCCTACGAGCAGTACTTC
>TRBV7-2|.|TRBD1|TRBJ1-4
CASSAAQGAYEKLFF
TGTGCCAGCAGCGCGGCACAGGGGGCTTATGAAAAACTGTTTTTT
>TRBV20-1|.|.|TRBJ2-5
CSAREMSGVQETQYF
TGCAGTGCTAGAGAAATGTCCGGGGTCCAAGAGACCCAGTACTTC
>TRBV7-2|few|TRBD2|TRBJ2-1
CASSTPTIGLAGRGNEQFF
TGTGCCAGCAGCACCCCCACAATAGGGTTAGCGGGGCGAGGAAATGAGCAGTTCTTC
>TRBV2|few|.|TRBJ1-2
CASTTDGYGYTF
TGTGCCAGCACCACGGACGGCTATGGCTACACCTTC
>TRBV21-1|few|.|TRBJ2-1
CASSNGKREQFF
TGTGCCAGCAGCAATGGGAAAAGGGAGCAGTTCTTC
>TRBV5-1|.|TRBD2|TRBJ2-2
CASYPGLAGGTGELFF
TGCGCCAGTTACCCGGGACTAGCGGGCGGAACCGGGGAGCTGTTTTTT
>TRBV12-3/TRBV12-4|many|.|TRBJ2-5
CASSYGETQYF
TGTGCCAGCAGTTATGGAGAGACCCAGTACTTC
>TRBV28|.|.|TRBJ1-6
CASSLLEGGNSPLHF
TGTGCCAGCAGTTTATTGGAGGGGGGTAATTCACCCCTCCACTTT
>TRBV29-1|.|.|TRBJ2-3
CSVWRGSSTDTQYF
TGCAGCGTCTGGAGAGGGTCGAGCACAGATACGCAGTATTTT
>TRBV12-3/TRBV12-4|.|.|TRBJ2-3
CASSSSGIADTQYF
TGTGCCAGCAGTTCGTCGGGGATCGCAGATACGCAGTATTTT
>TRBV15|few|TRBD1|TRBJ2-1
CATSRPGTGTYNEQFF
TGTGCCACCAGCAGGCCCGGGACAGGGACCTACAATGAGCAGTTCTTC
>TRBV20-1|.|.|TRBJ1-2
CSSVAGAQYGYTF
TGCAGCAGTGTGGCAGGGGCGCAGTATGGCTACACCTTC
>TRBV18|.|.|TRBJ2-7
CASSLNPDSSYEQYF
TGTGCCAGCTCACTGAACCCGGACAGCTCCTACGAGCAGTACTTC
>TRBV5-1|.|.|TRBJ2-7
CASSLVTNYEQYF
TGCGCCAGCAGCTTGGTGACGAACTACGAGCAGTACTTC
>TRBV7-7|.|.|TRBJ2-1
CASSSSSISEQFF
TGTGCTAGCAGCTCTTCATCTATCAGTGAGCAGTTCTTC
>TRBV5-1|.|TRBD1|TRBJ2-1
CASSLRTGTNNEQFF
TGCGCCAGCAGCTTGCGGACAGGGACAAACAATGAGCAGTTCTTC
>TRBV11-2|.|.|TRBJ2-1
CASSLATFNEQFF
TGTGCCAGCAGCTTAGCTACGTTCAATGAGCAGTTCTTC
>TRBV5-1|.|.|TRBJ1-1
CASSLVFSGEEAFF
TGCGCCAGCAGCTTGGTTTTTTCGGGGGAGGAAGCTTTCTTT
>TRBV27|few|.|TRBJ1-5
CASRLTGNNQPQHF
TGTGCCAGCAGACTGACAGGAAACAATCAGCCCCAGCATTTT
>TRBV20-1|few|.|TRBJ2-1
CSARVLDYNEQFF
TGCAGTGCTAGAGTACTCGACTACAATGAGCAGTTCTTC
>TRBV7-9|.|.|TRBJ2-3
CASSLNGVSDTQYF
TGTGCCAGCAGCTTAAACGGGGTCTCAGATACGCAGTATTTT
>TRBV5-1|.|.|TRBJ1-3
CASSFATSFPRTELTPLEIHTIYF
TGCGCCAGCAGCTTCGCTACGTCCTTCCCCCGGACAGAACTTACTCCTCTGGAAATACACACCATATATTTT
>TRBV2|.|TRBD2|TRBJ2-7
CASSETSGAGSYEQYF
TGTGCCAGCAGTGAGACTAGCGGAGCGGGCTCCTACGAGCAGTACTTC
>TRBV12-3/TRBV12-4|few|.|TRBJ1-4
CASSLFPTDEKLFF
TGTGCCAGCAGCTTATTCCCGACAGATGAAAAACTGTTTTTT
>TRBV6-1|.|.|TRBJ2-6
CASSQAEGSGANVLTF
TGTGCCAGCAGTCAAGCGGAAGGCTCTGGGGCCAACGTCCTGACTTTC